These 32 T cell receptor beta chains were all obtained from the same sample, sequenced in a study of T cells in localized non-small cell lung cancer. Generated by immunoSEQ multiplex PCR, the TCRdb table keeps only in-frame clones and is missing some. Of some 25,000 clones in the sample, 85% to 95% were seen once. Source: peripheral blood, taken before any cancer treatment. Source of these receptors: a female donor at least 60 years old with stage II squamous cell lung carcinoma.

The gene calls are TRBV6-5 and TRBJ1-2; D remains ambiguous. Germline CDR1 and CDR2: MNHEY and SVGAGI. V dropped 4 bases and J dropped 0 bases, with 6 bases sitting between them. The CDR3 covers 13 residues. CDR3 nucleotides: TGTGCCAGCAGTTTTAAGACTAACTATGGCTACACCTTC. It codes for CASSFKTNYGYTF.

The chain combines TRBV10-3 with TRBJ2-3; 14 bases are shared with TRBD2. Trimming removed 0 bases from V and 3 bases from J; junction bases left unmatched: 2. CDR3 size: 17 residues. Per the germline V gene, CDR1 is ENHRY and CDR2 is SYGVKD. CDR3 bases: TGTGCCATCAGTGAGTCGGGGACTAGCGGGAGTACAGATACGCAGTATTTT. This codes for CAISESGTSGSTDTQYF.

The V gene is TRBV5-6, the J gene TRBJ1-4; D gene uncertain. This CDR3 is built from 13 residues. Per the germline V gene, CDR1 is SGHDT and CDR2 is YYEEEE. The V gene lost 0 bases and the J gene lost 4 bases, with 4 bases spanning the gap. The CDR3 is CASSLGLNEKLFF. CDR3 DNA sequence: TGTGCCAGCAGCTTGGGGCTTAATGAAAAACTGTTTTTT.

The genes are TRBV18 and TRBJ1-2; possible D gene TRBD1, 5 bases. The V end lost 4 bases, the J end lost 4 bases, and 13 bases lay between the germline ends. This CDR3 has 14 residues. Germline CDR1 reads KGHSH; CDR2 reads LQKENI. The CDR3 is CASSRGDSAYGYTF. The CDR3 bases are TGTGCCAGCTCACGTGGGGACTCCGCCTATGGCTACACCTTC.

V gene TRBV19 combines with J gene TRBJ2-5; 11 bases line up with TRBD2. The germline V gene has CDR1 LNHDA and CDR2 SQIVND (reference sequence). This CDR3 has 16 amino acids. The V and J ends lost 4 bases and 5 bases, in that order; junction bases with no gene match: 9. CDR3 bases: TGTGCCAGTAGTACTAGCCTTAGCGGGGGGGCCGAGACCCAGTACTTC. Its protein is CASSTSLSGGAETQYF.

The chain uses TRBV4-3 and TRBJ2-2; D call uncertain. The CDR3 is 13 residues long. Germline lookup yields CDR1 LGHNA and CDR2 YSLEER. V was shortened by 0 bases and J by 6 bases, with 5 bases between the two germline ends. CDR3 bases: TGCGCCAGCAGCCAAGATATTTCCGGGGAGCTGTTTTTT. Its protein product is CASSQDISGELFF.

CDR3 sequence: CASSPGSGETQYF. For the CDR3, the DNA is TGTGCCAGCTCACCAGGGTCGGGGGAGACCCAGTACTTC. The chain couples TRBV18 to TRBJ2-5, with a tentative D call TRBD2 (5 bases). The CDR3 runs to 13 residues. The V gene lost 2 bases and the J gene lost 5 bases, with 9 bases spanning the gap. Germline V gives CDR1 KGHSH, CDR2 LQKENI.

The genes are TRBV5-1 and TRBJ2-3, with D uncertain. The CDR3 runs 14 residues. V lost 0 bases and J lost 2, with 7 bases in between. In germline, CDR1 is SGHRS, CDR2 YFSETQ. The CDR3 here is CASSLGPPTDTQYF. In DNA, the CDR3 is TGCGCCAGCAGCTTGGGACCGCCCACAGATACGCAGTATTTT.

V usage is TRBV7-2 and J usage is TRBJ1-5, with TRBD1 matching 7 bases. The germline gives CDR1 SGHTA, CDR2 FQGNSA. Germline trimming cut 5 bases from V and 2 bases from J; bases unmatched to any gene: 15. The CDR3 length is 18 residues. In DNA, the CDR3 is TGTGCCAGCAGCAGAACGGACAGGTCGTGGGGGGGCAATCAGCCCCAGCATTTT. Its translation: CASSRTDRSWGGNQPQHF.

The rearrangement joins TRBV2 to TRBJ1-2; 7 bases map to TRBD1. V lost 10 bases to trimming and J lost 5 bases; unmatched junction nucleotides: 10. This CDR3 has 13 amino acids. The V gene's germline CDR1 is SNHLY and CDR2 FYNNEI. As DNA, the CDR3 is TGTGCCACTACGGAGGGGGCAGGATATGGCTACACCTTC. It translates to CATTEGAGYGYTF.

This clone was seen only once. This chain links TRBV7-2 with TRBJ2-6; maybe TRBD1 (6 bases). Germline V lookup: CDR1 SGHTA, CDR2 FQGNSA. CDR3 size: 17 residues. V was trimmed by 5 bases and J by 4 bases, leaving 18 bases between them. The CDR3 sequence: CASSRYRVEAGANVLTF. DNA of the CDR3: TGTGCCAGCAGCCGTTACAGGGTCGAGGCGGGGGCCAACGTCCTGACTTTC.

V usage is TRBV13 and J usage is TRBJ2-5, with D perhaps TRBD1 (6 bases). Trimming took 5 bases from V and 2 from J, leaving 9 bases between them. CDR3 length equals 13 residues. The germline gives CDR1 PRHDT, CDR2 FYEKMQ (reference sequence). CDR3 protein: CASSLDSQETQYF. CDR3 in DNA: TGTGCCAGCAGCCTGGACAGTCAAGAGACCCAGTACTTC.

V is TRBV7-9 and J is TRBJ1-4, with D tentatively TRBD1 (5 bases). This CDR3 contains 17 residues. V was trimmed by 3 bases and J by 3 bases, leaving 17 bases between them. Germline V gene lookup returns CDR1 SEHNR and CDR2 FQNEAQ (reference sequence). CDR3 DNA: TGTGCCAGCAGCTTGGGCCTAGGGGTGGGGGCTAATGAAAAACTGTTTTTT. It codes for CASSLGLGVGANEKLFF. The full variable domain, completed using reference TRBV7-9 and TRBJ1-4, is DTGVSQNPRHKITKRGQNVTFRCDPISEHNRLYWYRQTLGQGPEFLTYFQNEAQLEKSRLLSDRFSAERPKGSFSTLEIQRTEQGDSAMYLCASSLGLGVGANEKLFFGSGTQLSVL.

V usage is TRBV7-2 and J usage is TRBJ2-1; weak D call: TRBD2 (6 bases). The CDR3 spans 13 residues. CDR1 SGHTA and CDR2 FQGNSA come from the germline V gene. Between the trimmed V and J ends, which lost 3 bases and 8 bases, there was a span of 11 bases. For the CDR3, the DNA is TGTGCCAGCAGCTTCCCGGGGGAAGATGAGCAGTTCTTC. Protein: CASSFPGEDEQFF.

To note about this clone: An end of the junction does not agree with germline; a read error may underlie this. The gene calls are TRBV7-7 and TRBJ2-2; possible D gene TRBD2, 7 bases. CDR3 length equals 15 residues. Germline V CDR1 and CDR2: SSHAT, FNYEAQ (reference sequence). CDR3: CASSLREGGTGELFF. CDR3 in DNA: TGTGCTAGCAGCTTACGAGAGGGGGGGACCGGGGAGCTGTTTTTT.

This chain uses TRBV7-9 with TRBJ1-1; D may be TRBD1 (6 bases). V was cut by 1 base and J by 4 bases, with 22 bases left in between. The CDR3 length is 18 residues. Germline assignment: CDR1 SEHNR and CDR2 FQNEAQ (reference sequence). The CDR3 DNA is TGTGCCAGCAGCTTAGATCTAGGGAAGGGGGTGAGGGGCACTGAAGCTTTCTTT. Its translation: CASSLDLGKGVRGTEAFF.

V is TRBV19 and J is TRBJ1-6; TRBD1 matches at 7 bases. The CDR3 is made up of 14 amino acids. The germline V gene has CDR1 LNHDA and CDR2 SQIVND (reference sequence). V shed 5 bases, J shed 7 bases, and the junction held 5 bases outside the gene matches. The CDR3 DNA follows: TGTGCCAGTAGTCTCGACAGGGAGAATTCACCCCTCCACTTT. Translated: CASSLDRENSPLHF. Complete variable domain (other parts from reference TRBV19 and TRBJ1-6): DGGITQSPKYLFRKEGQNVTLSCEQNLNHDAMYWYRQDPGQGLRLIYYSQIVNDFQKGDIAEGYSVSREKKESFPLTVTSAQKNPTAFYLCASSLDRENSPLHFGNGTRLTVT.

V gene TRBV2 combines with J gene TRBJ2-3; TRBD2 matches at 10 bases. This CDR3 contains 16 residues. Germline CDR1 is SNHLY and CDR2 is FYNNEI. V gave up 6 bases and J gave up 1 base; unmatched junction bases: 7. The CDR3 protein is CASRLGLALGTDTQYF. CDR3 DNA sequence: TGTGCCAGCAGGCTGGGACTAGCGTTGGGCACAGATACGCAGTATTTT.

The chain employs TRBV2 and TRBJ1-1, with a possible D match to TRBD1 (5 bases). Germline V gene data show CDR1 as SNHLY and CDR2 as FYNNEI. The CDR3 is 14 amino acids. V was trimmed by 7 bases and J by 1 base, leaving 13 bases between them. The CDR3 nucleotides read TGTGCCAGCAACCCGCAGGGACGGAACACTGAAGCTTTCTTT. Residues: CASNPQGRNTEAFF.

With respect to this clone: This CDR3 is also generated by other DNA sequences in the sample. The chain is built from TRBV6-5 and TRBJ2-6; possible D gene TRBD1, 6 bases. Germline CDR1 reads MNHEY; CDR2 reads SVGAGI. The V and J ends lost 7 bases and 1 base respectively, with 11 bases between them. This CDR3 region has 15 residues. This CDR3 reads CASTRTDSGANVLTF. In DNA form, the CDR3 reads TGTGCCAGCACCAGGACAGATTCTGGGGCCAACGTCCTGACTTTC.

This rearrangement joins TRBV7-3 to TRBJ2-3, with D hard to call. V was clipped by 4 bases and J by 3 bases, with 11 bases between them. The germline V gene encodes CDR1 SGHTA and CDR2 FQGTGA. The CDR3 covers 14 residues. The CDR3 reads CASSSVGGTDTQYF. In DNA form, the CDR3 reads TGTGCCAGCAGCTCGGTCGGCGGTACAGATACGCAGTATTTT.

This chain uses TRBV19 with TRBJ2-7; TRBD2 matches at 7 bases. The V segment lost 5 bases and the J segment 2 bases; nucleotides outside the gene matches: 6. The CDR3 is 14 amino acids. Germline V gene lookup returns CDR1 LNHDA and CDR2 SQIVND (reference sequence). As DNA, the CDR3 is TGTGCCAGTAGTTATACGGGGGGACCCTACGAGCAGTACTTC. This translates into CASSYTGGPYEQYF. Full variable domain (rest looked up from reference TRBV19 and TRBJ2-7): DGGITQSPKYLFRKEGQNVTLSCEQNLNHDAMYWYRQDPGQGLRLIYYSQIVNDFQKGDIAEGYSVSREKKESFPLTVTSAQKNPTAFYLCASSYTGGPYEQYFGPGTRLTVT.

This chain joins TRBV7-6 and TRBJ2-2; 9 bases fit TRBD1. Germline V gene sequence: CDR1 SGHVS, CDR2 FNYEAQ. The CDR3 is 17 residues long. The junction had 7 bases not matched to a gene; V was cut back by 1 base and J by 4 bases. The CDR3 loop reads CASSLVGTGGPTGELFF. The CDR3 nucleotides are TGTGCCAGCAGCTTAGTCGGCACAGGGGGCCCCACCGGGGAGCTGTTTTTT. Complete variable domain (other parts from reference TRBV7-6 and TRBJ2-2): GAGVSQSPRYKVTKRGQDVALRCDPISGHVSLYWYRQALGQGPEFLTYFNYEAQQDKSGLPNDRFSAERPEGSISTLTIQRTEQRDSAMYRCASSLVGTGGPTGELFFGEGSRLTVL.

The CDR3 spells CATSRDRWTGELFF. CDR3 coding DNA: TGTGCCACCAGCCGGGACAGATGGACCGGGGAGCTGTTTTTT. The chain recombines TRBV15 with TRBJ2-2; 7 nucleotides agree with TRBD1. The CDR3 loop spans 14 amino acids. Germline trimming cut 5 bases from V and 5 bases from J; bases unmatched to any gene: 5. Germline V lookup: CDR1 LNHNV, CDR2 YYDKDF (reference sequence).

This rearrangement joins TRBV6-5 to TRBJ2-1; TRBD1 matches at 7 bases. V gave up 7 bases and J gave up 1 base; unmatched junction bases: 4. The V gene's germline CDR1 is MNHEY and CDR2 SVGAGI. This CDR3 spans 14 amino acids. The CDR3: CASIPTGSYNEQFF. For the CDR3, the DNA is TGTGCCAGCATCCCGACAGGGTCCTACAATGAGCAGTTCTTC.

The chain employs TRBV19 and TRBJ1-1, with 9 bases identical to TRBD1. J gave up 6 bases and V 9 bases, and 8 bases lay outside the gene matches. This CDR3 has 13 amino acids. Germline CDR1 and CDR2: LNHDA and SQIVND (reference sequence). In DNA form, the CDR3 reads TGTGCCAGCCAGGACAGGGGAGGGTCTGAAGCTTTCTTT. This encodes CASQDRGGSEAFF.

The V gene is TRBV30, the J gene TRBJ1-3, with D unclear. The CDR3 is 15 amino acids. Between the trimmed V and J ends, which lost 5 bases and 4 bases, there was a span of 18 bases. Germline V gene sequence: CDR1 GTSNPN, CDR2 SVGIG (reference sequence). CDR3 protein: CAWHPGKTPGNTIYF. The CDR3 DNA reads TGTGCCTGGCATCCCGGGAAAACCCCCGGAAACACCATATATTTT.

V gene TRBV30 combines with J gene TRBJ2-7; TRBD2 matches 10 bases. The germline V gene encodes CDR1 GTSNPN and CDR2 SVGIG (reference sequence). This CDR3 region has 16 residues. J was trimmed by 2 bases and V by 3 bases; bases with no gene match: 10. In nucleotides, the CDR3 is TGTGCCTGGAGAAGGGTGGGTCTAGCGGGAGCCTACGAGCAGTACTTC. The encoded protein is CAWRRVGLAGAYEQYF. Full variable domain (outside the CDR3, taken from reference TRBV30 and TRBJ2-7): SQTIHQWPATLVQPVGSPLSLECTVEGTSNPNLYWYRQAAGRGLQLLFYSVGIGQISSEVPQNLSASRPQDRQFILSSKKLLLSDSGFYLCAWRRVGLAGAYEQYFGPGTRLTVT.

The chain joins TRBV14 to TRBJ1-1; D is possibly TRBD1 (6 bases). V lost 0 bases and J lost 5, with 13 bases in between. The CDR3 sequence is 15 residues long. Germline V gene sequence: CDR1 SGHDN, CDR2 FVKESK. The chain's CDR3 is CASSQDRGPGTEAFF. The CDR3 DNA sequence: TGTGCCAGCAGCCAAGATCGGGGGCCGGGGACTGAAGCTTTCTTT.

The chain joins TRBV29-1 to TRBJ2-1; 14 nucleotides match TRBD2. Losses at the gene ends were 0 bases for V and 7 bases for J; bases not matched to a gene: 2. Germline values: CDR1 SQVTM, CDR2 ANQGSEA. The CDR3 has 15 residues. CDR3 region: CSVEEGTSGSNEQFF. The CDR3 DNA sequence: TGCAGCGTTGAAGAGGGGACTAGCGGGAGTAATGAGCAGTTCTTC.

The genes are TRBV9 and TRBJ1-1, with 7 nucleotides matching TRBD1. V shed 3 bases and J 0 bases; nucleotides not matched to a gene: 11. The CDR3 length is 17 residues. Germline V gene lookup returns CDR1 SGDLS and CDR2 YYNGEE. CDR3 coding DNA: TGTGCCAGCAGCGCCCAGACAGGGAAGGCGATGAACACTGAAGCTTTCTTT. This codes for CASSAQTGKAMNTEAFF.

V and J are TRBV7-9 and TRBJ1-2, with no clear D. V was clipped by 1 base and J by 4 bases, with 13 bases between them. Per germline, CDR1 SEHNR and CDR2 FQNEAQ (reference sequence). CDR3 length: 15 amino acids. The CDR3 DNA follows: TGTGCCAGCAGCTTAGTTGGAGGGAAGATCTATGGCTACACCTTC. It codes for CASSLVGGKIYGYTF. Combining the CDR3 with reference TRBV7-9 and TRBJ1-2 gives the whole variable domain DTGVSQNPRHKITKRGQNVTFRCDPISEHNRLYWYRQTLGQGPEFLTYFQNEAQLEKSRLLSDRFSAERPKGSFSTLEIQRTEQGDSAMYLCASSLVGGKIYGYTFGSGTRLTVV.